The text below deals with one T cell receptor beta chain. Trimming pared 1 base from V and 7 bases from J, leaving 15 bases between. CDR1 and CDR2 (germline): SGDLS, YYNGEE. The CDR3 is 15 residues long. The data are from a study of blood T cell repertoires in COVID-19. The wider study: Acute and convalescent COVID-19 specimens originated in the United States, Italy and Spain.

Profiled with immunoSEQ multiplex PCR; TCRdb holds only in-frame clones, not every one. The sample carries 200,000 to 300,000 clones, 80% to 95% recorded once. Source material: peripheral blood. The chain employs TRBV9 and TRBJ2-1; TRBD1 is a possible D gene (6 bases). The clonotype comes from a young man with COVID-19, enrolled during active disease. CDR3 bases: TGTGCCAGCAGCGTAACAACAGGGTTTAGTAATGAGCAGTTCTTC. Translation gives CASSVTTGFSNEQFF. The full variable domain, completed using reference TRBV9 and TRBJ2-1, is DSGVTQTPKHLITATGQRVTLRCSPRSGDLSVYWYQQSLDQGLQFLIQYYNGEERAKGNILERFSAQQFPDLHSELNLSSLELGDSALYFCASSVTTGFSNEQFFGPGTRLTVL.